This is a list of T cell receptor beta chains from one sample in a study of blood T cell repertoires in COVID-19. Sequencing used immunoSEQ multiplex PCR; TCRdb keeps in-frame clones, though not all of them. The sample has over 120,000 clones, approximately 88% seen once. The sample consisted of peripheral blood. The receptors shown here come from a woman aged 45-65 years with acute or convalescent COVID-19. Both conserved end residues are part of each CDR3. D genes are given only for firm matches. Part of the rows lack a size; the others show once, few, many or a class for expanded clones.

J	D	size	V	CDR3	DNA
TRBJ1-4	.	.	TRBV28	CASNLRPGNEKLFF	TGTGCCAGCAACTTAAGGCCAGGGAATGAAAAACTGTTTTTT
TRBJ2-2	.	.	TRBV5-1	CASSFDSLANTGELFF	TGCGCCAGCAGTTTTGACAGCCTCGCGAACACCGGGGAGCTGTTTTTT
TRBJ2-3	.	.	TRBV2	CASSDGLGTQVPDTQYF	TGTGCCAGCAGTGATGGATTAGGGACACAGGTGCCAGATACGCAGTATTTT
TRBJ1-6	.	.	TRBV7-2	CASSLRQGNNSPLHF	TGTGCCAGCAGCTTACGTCAGGGAAACAATTCACCCCTCCACTTT
TRBJ2-2	.	.	TRBV12-5	CASVTGNTGELFF	TGTGCTAGTGTGACAGGGAACACCGGGGAGCTGTTTTTT
TRBJ1-1	.	.	TRBV4-1	CASSHPPEGRDTEAFF	TGCGCCAGCAGCCATCCCCCCGAAGGGAGGGACACTGAAGCTTTCTTT
TRBJ2-2	TRBD1	.	TRBV6-5	CASATGTGSTGELFF	TGTGCCAGTGCGACCGGGACAGGGAGCACCGGGGAGCTGTTTTTT
TRBJ1-5	.	.	TRBV28	CASRRPGLSNQPQHF	TGTGCCAGCAGACGGCCGGGACTTAGCAATCAGCCCCAGCATTTT
TRBJ2-5	TRBD2	.	TRBV12-5	CASRSGSQTQYF	TGTGCTAGCAGAAGCGGGAGCCAGACCCAGTACTTC
TRBJ1-2	.	.	TRBV5-1	CASSPGGGVDYGYTF	TGCGCCAGCAGCCCTGGTGGGGGGGTGGACTATGGCTACACCTTC
TRBJ1-5	.	.	TRBV6-1	CASSESGWSGNQPQHF	TGTGCCAGCAGTGAAAGCGGGTGGAGTGGCAATCAGCCCCAGCATTTT
TRBJ1-2	.	.	TRBV28	CASSLFRGGESYGYTF	TGTGCCAGCAGTTTATTTCGGGGGGGGGAGTCCTATGGCTACACCTTC
TRBJ2-3	TRBD2	.	TRBV4-1	CASSLALAGGPDTQYF	TGCGCCAGCAGCCTCGCCCTAGCGGGGGGGCCTGATACGCAGTATTTT
TRBJ2-3	TRBD2	.	TRBV24-1	CATSDSTSGGAGTDTQYF	TGTGCCACCAGTGATTCAACTAGCGGGGGGGCCGGCACAGATACGCAGTATTTT
TRBJ2-7	TRBD2	once	TRBV28	CASSLSGRSTYEQYF	TGTGCCAGCAGTTTATCCGGGAGGAGCACCTACGAGCAGTACTTC
TRBJ2-1	TRBD1	.	TRBV13	CASSLTGQGHNEQFF	TGTGCCAGCAGCCTTACGGGACAGGGCCACAATGAGCAGTTCTTC
TRBJ1-1	.	.	TRBV5-1	CASSLRGRLDTEAFF	TGCGCCAGCAGCCTGCGGGGGCGCTTGGACACTGAAGCTTTCTTT
TRBJ1-2	.	.	TRBV7-2	CASSLLQGDGYTF	TGTGCCAGCAGCTTACTACAGGGAGATGGCTACACCTTC
TRBJ2-7	TRBD1	.	TRBV5-1	CASSLGSQGSYEQYF	TGCGCCAGCAGCTTGGGGTCACAGGGGTCCTACGAGCAGTACTTC
TRBJ2-2	TRBD2	.	TRBV6-5	CASTQSGGAYGELFF	TGTGCCAGCACCCAAAGCGGGGGGGCCTACGGGGAGCTGTTTTTT
TRBJ1-1	TRBD1	.	TRBV5-1	CASSLGTGRNTEAFF	TGCGCCAGCAGCCTAGGGACAGGGAGGAACACTGAAGCTTTCTTT
TRBJ1-2	.	.	TRBV6-6	CASRGTGSGYTF	TGTGCCAGCAGGGGAACAGGGAGCGGCTACACCTTC
TRBJ1-5	.	.	TRBV15	CATSRDLTDQPQHF	TGTGCCACCAGCAGAGATTTGACTGATCAGCCCCAGCATTTT
TRBJ2-3	TRBD1	.	TRBV24-1	CATSDWGQGNTDTQYF	TGTGCCACCAGTGATTGGGGACAGGGGAATACAGATACGCAGTATTTT
TRBJ2-1	TRBD2	.	TRBV3-1/TRBV3-2	CATGGGRGGEQFF	TGTGCCACCGGGGGGGGACGGGGTGGTGAGCAGTTCTTC
TRBJ2-7	.	.	TRBV9	CASSPTPHGIGEQYF	TGTGCCAGCAGCCCCACCCCACACGGGATCGGGGAGCAGTACTTC
TRBJ1-2	TRBD1	.	TRBV27	CASSGDRGIIYGYTF	TGTGCCAGCAGTGGTGACAGGGGAATCATCTATGGCTACACCTTC
TRBJ2-1	TRBD2	.	TRBV2	CASRFRTSGLQEGDNEQFF	TGTGCCAGCAGATTTCGGACTAGCGGCCTCCAAGAGGGCGACAATGAGCAGTTCTTC
TRBJ2-7	.	.	TRBV7-3	CASSPDRAAYEQYF	TGTGCCAGCAGCCCCGACCGAGCGGCCTACGAGCAGTACTTC
TRBJ1-1	.	.	TRBV29-1	CSVEEVTEAFF	TGCAGCGTTGAGGAGGTTACTGAAGCTTTCTTT
TRBJ1-1	.	.	TRBV18	CASSPALVANTEAFF	TGTGCCAGCTCACCTGCCTTAGTAGCGAACACTGAAGCTTTCTTT
TRBJ2-4	TRBD2	.	TRBV3-1/TRBV3-2	CASSQGLAGGLAKNIQYF	TGTGCCAGCAGCCAGGGACTAGCGGGGGGTCTAGCCAAAAACATTCAGTACTTC
TRBJ2-1	TRBD2	.	TRBV24-1	CATSDLGSPQRGGDNEQFF	TGTGCCACCAGTGATTTGGGAAGCCCTCAGCGGGGGGGAGACAATGAGCAGTTCTTC
TRBJ2-2	TRBD2	.	TRBV9	CASSVGRLAGGPNTGELFF	TGTGCCAGCAGCGTAGGGAGACTAGCGGGGGGCCCGAACACCGGGGAGCTGTTTTTT
TRBJ1-2	.	.	TRBV6-5	CASSGAGITNYGYTF	TGTGCCAGCAGCGGAGCCGGGATCACTAACTATGGCTACACCTTC
TRBJ2-3	TRBD2	.	TRBV4-2	CASSQVSGRAQDTQYF	TGTGCCAGCAGCCAAGTTAGCGGGAGGGCCCAAGATACGCAGTATTTT
TRBJ1-6	TRBD1	.	TRBV9	CASSAQGSSYNSPLHF	TGTGCCAGCAGCGCACAGGGGAGCTCCTATAATTCACCCCTCCACTTT
TRBJ2-7	.	.	TRBV9	CASSVLAVSYEQYF	TGTGCCAGCAGCGTACTGGCGGTGTCCTACGAGCAGTACTTC
TRBJ2-7	.	.	TRBV4-1	CASSHPQRYYEQYF	TGCGCCAGCAGCCACCCCCAGCGGTACTACGAGCAGTACTTC
TRBJ2-3	TRBD2	once	TRBV10-1	CASSVSGGVGTDTQYF	TGCGCCAGCAGTGTTAGCGGGGGGGTCGGCACAGATACGCAGTATTTT
TRBJ2-2	.	.	TRBV7-9	CASSWAGTGELFF	TGTGCCAGCAGCTGGGCAGGCACCGGGGAGCTGTTTTTT
TRBJ2-7	TRBD1	.	TRBV18	CASSPSGGEQYF	TGTGCCAGCTCACCTTCAGGGGGCGAGCAGTACTTC
TRBJ2-2	TRBD1	.	TRBV5-5	CASSWTGGNTGELFF	TGTGCCAGCAGCTGGACAGGGGGGAACACCGGGGAGCTGTTTTTT
TRBJ1-2	TRBD1	.	TRBV4-1	CASSQEGNRGYGYTF	TGCGCCAGCAGCCAAGAAGGGAACAGGGGGTATGGCTACACCTTC
TRBJ2-1	TRBD2	.	TRBV10-1	CASSPGLAGAYEQFF	TGCGCCAGCAGTCCTGGACTAGCGGGGGCATATGAGCAGTTCTTC
TRBJ1-2	.	.	TRBV6-4	CASSTGGAGYTF	TGTGCCAGCAGTACGGGGGGCGCGGGCTACACCTTC
TRBJ1-1	.	.	TRBV7-9	CASSLLTVSEAFF	TGTGCCAGCAGCTTATTGACAGTTAGTGAAGCTTTCTTT
TRBJ2-4	TRBD1	.	TRBV6-5	CASSNQGEAKNIQYF	TGTGCCAGCAGCAACCAGGGGGAGGCCAAAAACATTCAGTACTTC
TRBJ2-1	TRBD2	.	TRBV5-1	CASSYTAGTSGFNEQFF	TGCGCCAGCAGCTATACAGCCGGGACTAGCGGGTTCAATGAGCAGTTCTTC
TRBJ1-3	.	.	TRBV25-1	CASKEGGGNTIYF	TGTGCCAGCAAAGAGGGAGGGGGAAACACCATATATTTT
TRBJ2-5	TRBD2	.	TRBV7-2	CAVASGSLETQYF	TGTGCCGTAGCTAGCGGGAGCTTAGAGACCCAGTACTTC
TRBJ2-3	.	.	TRBV7-2	CASSLAEGTDTQYF	TGTGCCAGCAGCTTAGCCGAGGGCACAGATACGCAGTATTTT
TRBJ1-2	TRBD1	.	TRBV5-1	CASSLGQGAQGYTF	TGCGCCAGCAGCTTGGGACAGGGGGCGCAAGGCTACACCTTC
TRBJ2-7	.	.	TRBV7-2	CASSLTRNSYEQYF	TGTGCCAGCAGCCTGACCAGGAATTCCTACGAGCAGTACTTC
TRBJ2-5	TRBD2	.	TRBV24-1	CATSDLGGTSGKTQYF	TGTGCCACCAGTGATTTGGGTGGGACTAGTGGAAAGACCCAGTACTTC
TRBJ2-5	.	.	TRBV5-1	CASSLQVTRETQYF	TGCGCCAGCAGCTTGCAGGTTACCAGGGAGACCCAGTACTTC
TRBJ2-5	TRBD1	.	TRBV9	CASSVAWDSSAQTQYF	TGTGCCAGCAGCGTAGCTTGGGACAGTTCCGCTCAGACCCAGTACTTC
TRBJ2-1	.	.	TRBV29-1	CSAIYVAYNEQFF	TGCAGCGCTATCTACGTCGCCTACAATGAGCAGTTCTTC
TRBJ1-1	TRBD1	.	TRBV4-1	CASSQHGGTVGAFF	TGCGCCAGCAGCCAGCACGGCGGGACAGTGGGAGCTTTCTTT